The entry below describes one TCR beta chain. Its antigen remains unknown. This sample stems from a study of CD8 T cells in Susac syndrome. Findings and limits, study-wide: The CD4+ T cell repertoires that were profiled in Susac syndrome showed no clonal expansion.

The recently defined diagnostic criteria for definite or probable disease were met by the Susac syndrome patients. FACS enriched CD8+ TEMRA cells, while bulk CD8+ and CD4+ were negatively isolated. The authors reverse transcribed roughly 0.5 to 1 ug RNA with random hexamers. TCRdb recomputed calls from the immunoSEQ multiplex PCR reads with MiXCR, one row per CDR3 protein. The sample yields around 200,000 distinct CDR3 sequences, 90% to 97% seen once. The origin of this receptor is a human donor with Susac syndrome. Sequenced material: CD4+ T cells from PBMCs.

The CDR3 here is CASSFAGTSGGLRYEQYF. CDR3 sequence (DNA): TGTGCCAGCAGCTTCGCAGGGACTAGCGGGGGACTAAGATACGAGCAGTACTTC. The chain has TRBV7-6 and TRBJ2-7; the match to TRBD2 covers 14 bases. With 3 bases clipped from V and 4 bases from J, the junction kept 11 bases outside the gene matches. From germline, CDR1 is SGHVS and CDR2 FNYEAQ. The CDR3 totals 18 residues. Filled out from reference TRBV7-6 and TRBJ2-7, the complete variable domain reads GAGVSQSPRYKVTKRGQDVALRCDPISGHVSLYWYRQALGQGPEFLTYFNYEAQQDKSGLPNDRFSAERPEGSISTLTIQRTEQRDSAMYRCASSFAGTSGGLRYEQYFGPGTRLTVT.